The 30 T cell receptor beta chains below were found in one sample sequenced in a study of blood T cells in healthy people across ages. A sample-barcoded 5' primer and a J-beta primer mix were used in a second PCR of about 7 to 12 cycles. MiXCR was run by TCRdb on the 5' RACE reads, yielding one entry per CDR3 protein. The sample contains 750,000 to 1,000,000 distinct CDR3 sequences, approximately 32% of which appear only once. In addition, the sample was reused for a study of T cells of mothers and their children.

The specimen was blood. Receptors were obtained from a woman in her 40s in good health.

The rearrangement uses TRBV27 and TRBJ1-1, with D tentatively TRBD1 (5 bases). Per germline, CDR1 MNHEY and CDR2 SMNVEV (reference sequence). The V end lost 5 bases, the J end lost 2 bases, and 30 bases lay between the germline ends. The CDR3 is made up of 20 amino acids. This CDR3 is CASSLRISDWTKTQNTEAFF. In nucleotides, the CDR3 is TGTGCCAGCAGTCTAAGGATTTCGGATTGGACAAAGACACAAAACACTGAAGCTTTCTTT.

The chain carries TRBV6-2 or TRBV6-3 and TRBJ2-4; 7 bases align to TRBD2. Germline values: CDR1 MNHEY, CDR2 SVGEGT. J was trimmed by 13 bases and V by 5 bases; bases with no gene match: 8. The CDR3 consists of 12 residues. The CDR3 is CASSTSDSEQYF. CDR3 sequence (DNA): TGTGCCAGCAGTACTAGCGATAGTGAGCAGTACTTC.

This chain connects TRBV7-9 to TRBJ2-3, with D unclear. Germline CDR1 reads SEHNR; CDR2 reads FQNEAQ (reference sequence). The ends were cut back, 6 bases at V and 1 base at J, with 11 bases in the middle. The CDR3 loop spans 14 amino acids. The CDR3 reads CASSTDWGTDTQYF. CDR3 nucleotide sequence: TGTGCCAGCAGTACCGATTGGGGCACAGATACGCAGTATTTT.

The rearrangement joins TRBV27 to TRBJ2-7; D not resolved. V was shortened by 4 bases and J by 3 bases, with 13 bases between the two germline ends. Germline V gene data show CDR1 as MNHEY and CDR2 as SMNVEV (reference sequence). The CDR3 loop spans 14 amino acids. The CDR3 loop is CASSWQDGRYEQYF. CDR3 coding DNA: TGTGCCAGCAGTTGGCAGGACGGACGCTACGAGCAGTACTTC.

This clonotype was counted a few times. The CDR3 DNA reads as TGCGCCAGCAGCTGGACCCCCGACGGGAACACTGAAGCTTTCTTT. Amino acids: CASSWTPDGNTEAFF. The chain carries TRBV5-1 and TRBJ1-1; D is undetermined. V lost 3 bases and J lost 1, with 13 bases in between. The CDR3 has 15 residues. Germline V lookup: CDR1 SGHRS, CDR2 YFSETQ.

This clonotype was counted ten times or more. The chain is built from TRBV27 and TRBJ2-7; TRBD2 is a possible D gene (6 bases). The CDR3 has 14 amino acids. The germline V gene has CDR1 MNHEY and CDR2 SMNVEV (reference sequence). V was clipped by 3 bases and J by 2 bases, with 11 bases between them. The CDR3 DNA reads TGTGCCAGCAGTTTGGGCGGGAAACCCTACGAGCAGTACTTC. It is translated as CASSLGGKPYEQYF.

J is TRBJ2-7 and V is TRBV9; 8 nucleotides align to TRBD1. CDR3 length: 15 amino acids. V lost 0 bases to trimming and J lost 5 bases; unmatched junction nucleotides: 7. Germline assignment: CDR1 SGDLS and CDR2 YYNGEE. The CDR3 nucleotides are TGTGCCAGCAGCGTAGGCGGACAGGGAGGCCACGAGCAGTACTTC. Translated, it gives CASSVGGQGGHEQYF.

This clonotype was counted ten times or more. The chain employs TRBV10-3 and TRBJ2-7; D could derive from TRBD1 or TRBD2 (5 bases each). Trimming took off 5 bases at V and 6 bases at J, with 11 bases between the two ends. The CDR3 is 12 residues long. Per germline, CDR1 ENHRY and CDR2 SYGVKD. DNA of the CDR3: TGTGCCATCAGTCGGGACCCCCTCGAGCAGTACTTC. Its protein product is CAISRDPLEQYF.

This clonotype was picked up a small number of times. Just one base apart from a much larger clone, this may be a read error. J is TRBJ1-2 and V is TRBV9, with D uncertain. Germline V CDR1 and CDR2: SGDLS, YYNGEE. Trimming removed 0 bases at V and 4 bases at J, with 7 bases between. CDR3 length: 13 residues. CDR3 loop: CASSVGLSYGYTF. The CDR3 nucleotides read TGTGCCAGCAGCGTAGGACTGAGCTATGGCTACACCTTC.

This clonotype was recorded a few times. CDR3: CASSLEGEGEKLFF. The CDR3 DNA follows: TGTGCCAGCAGCTTGGAAGGGGAAGGGGAAAAACTGTTTTTT. This sequence joins TRBV5-5 and TRBJ1-4; a possible D gene is TRBD1 (5 bases). Trimming left V 0 bases short and J 8 bases short, with 11 bases between. The CDR3 contains 14 residues. Looked up from germline, CDR1 is SGHKS and CDR2 is YYEKEE (reference sequence). The full variable domain, in which reference TRBV5-5 and TRBJ1-4 provide the parts outside the CDR3, is DAGVTQSPTHLIKTRGQQVTLRCSPISGHKSVSWYQQVLGQGPQFIFQYYEKEERGRGNFPDRFSARQFPNYSSELNVNALLLGDSALYLCASSLEGEGEKLFFGSGTQLSVL.

This clonotype came up many times. V and J are TRBV7-2 and TRBJ2-1; D uncertain. The CDR3 covers 12 residues. Between the trimmed V and J ends, which lost 2 bases and 9 bases, there was a span of 8 bases. Germline-derived CDR1 and CDR2 are SGHTA and FQGNSA. The CDR3 here is CASSLMRTEQFF. The CDR3 nucleotides are TGTGCCAGCAGCTTAATGCGCACTGAGCAGTTCTTC.

J is TRBJ2-3 and V is TRBV5-1, with D maybe TRBD1 (6 bases). Germline V CDR1 and CDR2: SGHRS, YFSETQ. The CDR3 totals 16 residues. V shed 2 bases and J shed 3 bases, with 16 bases lying between them. In DNA, the CDR3 is TGCGCCAGCAGCTTTGAGGGCAGGGGAGTGACAGATACGCAGTATTTT. The encoded protein is CASSFEGRGVTDTQYF.

The V and J genes are TRBV27 and TRBJ2-3; possibly TRBD2 for D (5 bases). The CDR3 loop spans 17 amino acids. Germline V gene lookup returns CDR1 MNHEY and CDR2 SMNVEV (reference sequence). V was shortened by 6 bases and J by 0 bases, with 19 bases between the two germline ends. CDR3 in DNA: TGTGCCAGCAGCTTGTCAGGAGGCCCAACTAGCACAGATACGCAGTATTTT. Its translation is CASSLSGGPTSTDTQYF.

This chain uses TRBV10-3 with TRBJ1-5, with 11 bases identical to TRBD1. This CDR3 comprises 16 residues. The J segment lost 3 bases and the V segment lost 10 bases, leaving 11 bases of the junction unmatched. Germline V lookup: CDR1 ENHRY, CDR2 SYGVKD. The DNA for the CDR3 is TGTGCCACCGGGAGGGGGGGACAGGGGGACAATCAGCCCCAGCATTTT. This codes for CATGRGGQGDNQPQHF.

This clonotype came up a few times. V gene TRBV14 combines with J gene TRBJ2-1; D is undetermined. The CDR3 has 12 residues. Germline CDR1 and CDR2: SGHDN and FVKESK. V dropped 4 bases and J dropped 8 bases, with 9 bases sitting between them. The CDR3 here is CASSPSDYEQFF. CDR3 bases: TGTGCCAGCAGCCCCTCTGACTATGAGCAGTTCTTC.

The genes are TRBV7-9 and TRBJ2-3, with D perhaps assigned TRBD1 or TRBD2 (5 bases each). V was clipped by 2 bases and J by 5 bases, with 14 bases between them. This CDR3 is built from 15 residues. Germline V lookup: CDR1 SEHNR, CDR2 FQNEAQ (reference sequence). The CDR3 region is CASSLRSGTKDTQYF. The CDR3, as DNA: TGTGCCAGCAGCTTACGGTCGGGGACGAAAGATACGCAGTATTTT.

The V gene is TRBV3-1, the J gene TRBJ2-3; 11 nucleotides agree with TRBD2. CDR3 length equals 18 residues. CDR1 is LGHDT and CDR2 is YNNKEL in the germline V gene (reference sequence). After removal of 1 base from V and 0 bases from J, the junction contained 6 bases not matched to a gene. CDR3 region: CASSQGVTSGASTDTQYF. The CDR3 bases are TGTGCCAGCAGCCAAGGTGTGACTAGCGGGGCTAGCACAGATACGCAGTATTTT.

The CDR3 loop is CASSLGPSPGNTIYF. The CDR3 DNA reads TGTGCCAGCAGCTTAGGACCGAGCCCTGGAAACACCATATATTTT. J is TRBJ1-3 and V is TRBV7-2; D remains unclear. Germline V gene lookup returns CDR1 SGHTA and CDR2 FQGNSA. V was trimmed by 1 base and J by 2 bases, leaving 9 bases between them. There are 15 residues in the CDR3.

The sample holds many counts of this clonotype. J is TRBJ1-2 and V is TRBV29-1; D not certain. Trimming stripped 6 bases from V and 1 base from J, with 12 bases between. Germline-derived CDR1 and CDR2 are SQVTM and ANQGSEA. The CDR3 has 13 amino acids. The DNA for the CDR3 is TGCAGCGTCCAGGACGGATATAACTATGGCTACACCTTC. The encoded protein is CSVQDGYNYGYTF.

This clonotype has more than one count but fewer than ten. V is TRBV14 and J is TRBJ2-7, with D tentatively TRBD1 (6 bases). The CDR3 loop spans 15 amino acids. Germline lookup yields CDR1 SGHDN and CDR2 FVKESK. Trimming stripped 4 bases from V and 2 bases from J, with 15 bases between. DNA of the CDR3: TGTGCCAGCAGCCCCTTCTATGGGGGCCCCTACGAGCAGTACTTC. Its translation: CASSPFYGGPYEQYF.

In this sample, this clonotype turned up many times. The chain joins TRBV20-1 to TRBJ2-3, with D hard to call. Trimming removed 5 bases at V and 1 base at J, with 13 bases between. Germline lookup yields CDR1 DFQATT and CDR2 SNEGSKA (reference sequence). The CDR3 is made up of 14 amino acids. CDR3 amino acids: CSAGPGRGTDTQYF. The CDR3 DNA is TGCAGTGCTGGCCCTGGAAGGGGCACAGATACGCAGTATTTT.

The chain combines TRBV20-1 with TRBJ1-6; TRBD1 is a possible D gene (6 bases). This CDR3 has 14 amino acids. In germline, CDR1 is DFQATT, CDR2 SNEGSKA (reference sequence). Trimming shortened V by 2 bases and J by 6 bases, and 11 bases separated the two germline ends. In DNA form, the CDR3 reads TGCAGTGCTAGACTGGGACACCTTAATTCACCCCTCCACTTT. It yields the protein CSARLGHLNSPLHF.

The V gene is TRBV20-1, the J gene TRBJ1-5; D is possibly TRBD1 (5 bases). Trimming pared 0 bases from V and 2 bases from J, leaving 17 bases between. Germline loops: CDR1 DFQATT, CDR2 SNEGSKA (reference sequence). The CDR3 sequence is 17 residues long. The chain's CDR3 is CSARDIRGVRGNQPQHF. In DNA form, the CDR3 reads TGCAGTGCTAGAGATATTCGGGGCGTACGGGGCAATCAGCCCCAGCATTTT.

In its sample, this clonotype was seen a few times. This chain connects TRBV6-6 to TRBJ1-1; D remains ambiguous. Trimming pared 0 bases from V and 7 bases from J, leaving 6 bases between. The CDR3 is 12 residues long. CDR1 and CDR2 from the germline V gene are MNHNY and SVGAGI (reference sequence). CDR3 region: CASSYSRDEAFF. In DNA, the CDR3 is TGTGCCAGCAGTTACTCCCGCGATGAAGCTTTCTTT.

This clonotype showed up just a few times. The rearrangement links TRBV20-1 to TRBJ1-4; maybe TRBD1 (5 bases). This CDR3 spans 13 amino acids. V was cut by 6 bases and J by 4 bases, with 12 bases left in between. Germline V lookup: CDR1 DFQATT, CDR2 SNEGSKA (reference sequence). CDR3 region: CSAVGELNEKLFF. In nucleotides, the CDR3 is TGCAGTGCGGTGGGGGAGCTTAATGAAAAACTGTTTTTT.

This clonotype was observed a handful of times. The chain uses TRBV6-5 and TRBJ1-2; unclear D gene. The germline gives CDR1 MNHEY, CDR2 SVGAGI. With 4 bases removed from V and 7 bases from J, the gap between germline ends came to 22 bases. CDR3 length equals 16 residues. CDR3: CASSSQTVPGLGGYTF. For the CDR3, the DNA is TGTGCCAGCAGTTCGCAAACGGTTCCCGGGTTGGGTGGCTACACCTTC.

V gene TRBV7-3 combines with J gene TRBJ2-1; 10 bases align to TRBD2. J gave up 8 bases and V 3 bases, and 4 bases lay outside the gene matches. The germline V gene has CDR1 SGHTA and CDR2 FQGTGA. This CDR3 is 14 amino acids long. For the CDR3, the DNA is TGTGCCAGCAGCTTCGGGACTAGCGTCCATGAGCAGTTCTTC. Translation gives CASSFGTSVHEQFF. Looking up the rest from reference TRBV7-3 and TRBJ2-1 gives the full variable domain: GAGVSQTPSNKVTEKGKYVELRCDPISGHTALYWYRQSLGQGPEFLIYFQGTGAADDSGLPNDRFFAVRPEGSVSTLKIQRTERGDSAVYLCASSFGTSVHEQFFGPGTRLTVL.

In regard to this clonotype: This sequence may be a read error, since a much larger clone differs from it by one base. This chain uses TRBV3-1 with TRBJ2-4; D is perhaps TRBD2 (5 bases). The J call may not be correct, given that the DNA end is closer to TRBJ2-7. From germline, CDR1 is LGHDT and CDR2 YNNKEL (reference sequence). CDR3 length: 17 amino acids. CDR3 in amino acids: CASSQVVGVAGRYEQYF. The CDR3 bases are TGTGCCAGCAGCCAAGTTGTCGGGGTGGCAGGACGCTACGAGCAGTACTTC.

V gene TRBV29-1 combines with J gene TRBJ1-2; possibly TRBD1 for D (5 bases). CDR3 size: 11 residues. The germline gives CDR1 SQVTM, CDR2 ANQGSEA. Trimming removed 3 bases at V and 6 bases at J, with 8 bases between. Written as DNA, the CDR3 is TGCAGCGTTGAGAGGGGAAATGGCTACACCTTC. Translation gives CSVERGNGYTF.

This clonotype was observed many times. The chain couples TRBV7-3 to TRBJ1-2; the D gene is possibly TRBD1 (5 bases). V lost 0 bases, J lost 6 bases, and 11 bases lay in between. CDR3 size: 14 residues. The germline CDR1 and CDR2 sequences are SGHTA and FQGTGA. The CDR3 nucleotides read TGTGCCAGCAGCTTAACGGGCCAGGGCGATGGCTACACCTTC. Its translation: CASSLTGQGDGYTF.